These T cell receptor beta chains were read from a single sample in a study of cytomegalovirus exposure and HLA in healthy donors. Assay used: immunoSEQ multiplex PCR; TCRdb lists only in-frame clones, some missing. The sample contains more than 80,000 clones, about 87% of which appear only once. Source material: PBMCs. The receptor source for this set is a woman in her late teens or twenties in good health and CMV-seropositive. Each CDR3 is given with its conserved first and last residue.

TRBV2	TRBJ1-1	CASSVRHRNTEAFF
TRBV18	TRBJ2-1	CASSSTGTGNEQFF
TRBV19	TRBJ1-5	CASSIYHHSNQPQHF
TRBV11-2	TRBJ2-2	CASSSPRDRVTGELFF
TRBV4-1	TRBJ2-7	CASSQVSQGLTQQYF
TRBV6-5	TRBJ1-1	CASSRSGVNTEAFF
TRBV19	TRBJ1-3	CASSSLQGNGNTIYF
TRBV4-1	TRBJ1-1	CASSQGQGGRREAFF
TRBV29-1	TRBJ1-3	CSVVDPGAEDTIYF
TRBV27	TRBJ1-2	CASRFRGSISGNYGYTF
TRBV5-6	TRBJ1-6	CASSLEHGTGVNSPLHF
TRBV14	TRBJ1-4	CASSLVRTNEKLFF
TRBV29-1	TRBJ2-2	CSVEDPRGQATGELFF
TRBV4-3	TRBJ2-3	CASSQGDSGGAGMETQYF
TRBV4-2	TRBJ1-1	CASSQDKGGTEAFF
TRBV4-1	TRBJ2-7	CASSLGQGAYEQYF
TRBV19	TRBJ2-1	CASSIHPNNEQFF
TRBV5-4	TRBJ2-1	CASSLWGLGGGGDEQFF
TRBV28	TRBJ1-2	CASSRGGAGGYTF
TRBV15	TRBJ1-5	CATSSGRDRGQPQHF
TRBV4-1	TRBJ2-1	CASSQDGVSNEQFF
TRBV18	TRBJ2-1	CASSLISGGTHNEQFF
TRBV19	TRBJ2-7	CASSMTAGVSYEQYF
TRBV28	TRBJ1-5	CASSSPRPQHF
TRBV13	TRBJ2-6	CASSLGQRRGPGANVLTF
TRBV4-1	TRBJ1-2	CASSQADRGYGYTF
TRBV6-5	TRBJ2-5	CASSYSWTRQETQYF
TRBV19	TRBJ1-6	CASSLLGQVRNSPLHF
TRBV27	TRBJ1-6	CASSLNAGDRNSPLHF
TRBV18	TRBJ2-3	CASSPLGLGTSTDTQYF
TRBV19	TRBJ2-1	CASRFTGILYNEQFF
TRBV5-1	TRBJ2-3	CASSLGGGHADTQYF
TRBV5-6	TRBJ1-5	CASSLGDRRGNQPQHF